This T cell receptor (beta chain) was documented in a study of blood T cell repertoires in COVID-19. Study details: PBMCs, B-cell-depleted T cells, or T cells provided the cDNA or gDNA that made up the material.

V was clipped by 3 bases and J by 4 bases; unmatched bases: 6. The CDR3 is 16 amino acids. Germline V gives CDR1 LNHDA, CDR2 SQIVND (reference sequence). In the original processing: Reference gene primer amplification in the assay estimated nucleated cell counts. The protocol was immunoSEQ multiplex PCR, while the TCRdb copy is restricted to in-frame clones and leaves out a portion. D and trimming come from the DNA, and the V and J calls and clone size come from that table. The table has about 140,000 clones, around 79% seen once. Sequencing input: peripheral blood. This TCR derives from a man between 60 and 70 years old with acute or convalescent COVID-19. The chain uses TRBV19 and TRBJ1-5; 10 bases are a match to TRBD1. The CDR3 loop is CASSMMTGGKNQPQHF. In DNA, the CDR3 is TGTGCCAGTAGTATGATGACAGGGGGCAAAAATCAGCCCCAGCATTTT.